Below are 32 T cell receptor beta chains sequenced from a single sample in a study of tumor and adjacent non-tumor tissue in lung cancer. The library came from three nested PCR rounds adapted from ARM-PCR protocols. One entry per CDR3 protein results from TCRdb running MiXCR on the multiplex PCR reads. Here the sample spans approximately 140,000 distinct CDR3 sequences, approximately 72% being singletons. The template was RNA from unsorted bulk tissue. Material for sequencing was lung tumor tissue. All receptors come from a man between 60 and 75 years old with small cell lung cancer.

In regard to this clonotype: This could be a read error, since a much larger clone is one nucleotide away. CDR3 sequence: CVSTTDRNYGYTF. The CDR3 region has the DNA TGTGTCAGCACCACGGACAGAAACTATGGCTACACCTTC. The genes are TRBV5-6 and TRBJ1-2, with D maybe TRBD1 (6 bases). The CDR3 runs to 13 residues. Germline CDR1 and CDR2: SGHDT and YYEEEE.

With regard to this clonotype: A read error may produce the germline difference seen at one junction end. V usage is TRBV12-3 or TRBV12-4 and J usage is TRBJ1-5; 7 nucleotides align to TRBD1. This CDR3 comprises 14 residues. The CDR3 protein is CVSSLSGRGQPQHF. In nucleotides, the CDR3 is TGTGTCAGCAGTTTATCGGGCAGGGGACAGCCCCAACATTTT.

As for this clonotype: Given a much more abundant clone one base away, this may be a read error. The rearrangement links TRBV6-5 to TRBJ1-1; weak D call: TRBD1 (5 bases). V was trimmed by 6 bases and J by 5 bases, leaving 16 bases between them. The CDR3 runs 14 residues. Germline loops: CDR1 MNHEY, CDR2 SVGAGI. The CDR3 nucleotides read TGTGCCAGCAGGGCGACATGGGGCGGGACTGAAGCTTTCTTT. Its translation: CASRATWGGTEAFF.

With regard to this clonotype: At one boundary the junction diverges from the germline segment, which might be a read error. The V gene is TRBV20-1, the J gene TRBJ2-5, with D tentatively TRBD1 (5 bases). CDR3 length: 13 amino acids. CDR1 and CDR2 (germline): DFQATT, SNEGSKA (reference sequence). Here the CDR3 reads CNAREGAKETQYF. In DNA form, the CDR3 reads TGCAATGCTAGAGAAGGGGCGAAGGAGACCCAATACTTC.

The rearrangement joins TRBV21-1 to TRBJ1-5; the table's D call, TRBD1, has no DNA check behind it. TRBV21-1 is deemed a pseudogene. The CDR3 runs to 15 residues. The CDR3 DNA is TGTGCCAGCAGCCCTCCGACAGAGCACAATCAGCCCCAGCATTTT. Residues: CASSPPTEHNQPQHF.

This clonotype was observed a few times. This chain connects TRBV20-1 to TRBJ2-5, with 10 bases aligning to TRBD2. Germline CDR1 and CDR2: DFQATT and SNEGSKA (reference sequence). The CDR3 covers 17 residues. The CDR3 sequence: CTAAGGSSGSIAETQYF. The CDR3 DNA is TGCACTGCCGCCGGCGGGTCTAGCGGGAGTATTGCGGAGACCCAGTACTTC.

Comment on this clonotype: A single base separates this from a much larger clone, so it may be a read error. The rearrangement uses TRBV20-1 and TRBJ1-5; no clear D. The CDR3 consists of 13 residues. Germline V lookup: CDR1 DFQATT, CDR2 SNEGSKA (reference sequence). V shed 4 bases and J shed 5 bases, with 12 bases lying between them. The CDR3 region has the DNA TGCAGTGCTAACGAGAGAGCGGATCAGCCCCAGCATTTT. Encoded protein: CSANERADQPQHF.

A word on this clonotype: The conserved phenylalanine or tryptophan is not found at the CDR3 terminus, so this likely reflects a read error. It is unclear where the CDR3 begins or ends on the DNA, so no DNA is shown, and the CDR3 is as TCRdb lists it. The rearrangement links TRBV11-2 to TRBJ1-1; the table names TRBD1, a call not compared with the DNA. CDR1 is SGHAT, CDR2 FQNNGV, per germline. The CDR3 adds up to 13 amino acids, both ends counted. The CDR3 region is CASNYTGGTEAFS.

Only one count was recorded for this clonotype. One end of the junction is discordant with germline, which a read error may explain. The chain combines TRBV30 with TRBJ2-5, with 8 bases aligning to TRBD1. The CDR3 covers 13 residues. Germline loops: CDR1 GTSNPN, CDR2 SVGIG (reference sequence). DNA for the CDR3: TGTGCCTGGAGTAAACAGGGGGGAGAGACCAAGTACTTC. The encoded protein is CAWSKQGGETKYF.

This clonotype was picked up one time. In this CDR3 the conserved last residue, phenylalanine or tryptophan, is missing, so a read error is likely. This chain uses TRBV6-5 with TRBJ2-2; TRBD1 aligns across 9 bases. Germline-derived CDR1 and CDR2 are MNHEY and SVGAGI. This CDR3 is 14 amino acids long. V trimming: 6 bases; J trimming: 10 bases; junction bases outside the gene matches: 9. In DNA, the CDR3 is TGTGCCAGCAGCGGGACAGGGAACACAGAGGAGCTGTTTTCT. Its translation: CASSGTGNTEELFS.

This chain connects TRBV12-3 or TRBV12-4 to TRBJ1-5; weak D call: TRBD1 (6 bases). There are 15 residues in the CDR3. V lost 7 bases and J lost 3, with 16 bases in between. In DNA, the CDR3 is TGTGCCAGCACTACCCTAGGGGGTCTCAATCAGCCCCAGCATTTT. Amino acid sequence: CASTTLGGLNQPQHF.

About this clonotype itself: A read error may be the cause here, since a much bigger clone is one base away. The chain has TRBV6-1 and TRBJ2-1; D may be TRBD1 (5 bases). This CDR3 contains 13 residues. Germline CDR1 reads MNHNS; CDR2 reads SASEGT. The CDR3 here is CGSIKTGSNEQFF. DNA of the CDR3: TGTGGCAGCATTAAAACAGGTTCCAATGAGCAGTTCTTC.

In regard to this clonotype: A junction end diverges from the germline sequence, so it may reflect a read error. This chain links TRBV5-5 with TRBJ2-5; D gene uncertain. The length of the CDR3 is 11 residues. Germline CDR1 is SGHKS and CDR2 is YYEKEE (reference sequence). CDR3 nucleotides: TGTGCCAGCAAAAGAACGGATACCCAGTGCTTC. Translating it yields CASKRTDTQCF.

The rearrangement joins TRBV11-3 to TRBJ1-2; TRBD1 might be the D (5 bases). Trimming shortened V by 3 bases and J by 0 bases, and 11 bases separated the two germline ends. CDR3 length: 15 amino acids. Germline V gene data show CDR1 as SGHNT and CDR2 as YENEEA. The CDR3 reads CASSFSDKTNYGYTF. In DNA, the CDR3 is TGTGCCAGCAGCTTCTCGGACAAGACTAACTATGGCTACACCTTC. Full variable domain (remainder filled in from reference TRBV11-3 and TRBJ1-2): EAGVVQSPRYKIIEKKQPVAFWCNPISGHNTLYWYLQNLGQGPELLIRYENEEAVDDSQLPKDRFSAERLKGVDSTLKIQPAELGDSAVYLCASSFSDKTNYGYTFGSGTRLTVV.

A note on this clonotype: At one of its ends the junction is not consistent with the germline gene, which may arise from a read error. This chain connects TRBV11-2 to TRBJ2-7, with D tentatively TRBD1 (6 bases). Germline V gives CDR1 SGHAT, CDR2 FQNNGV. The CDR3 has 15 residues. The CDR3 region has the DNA TGTGCCAGCAGCTTAGCCGGGACATGGGAATACGAGCAATACTTC. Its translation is CASSLAGTWEYEQYF.

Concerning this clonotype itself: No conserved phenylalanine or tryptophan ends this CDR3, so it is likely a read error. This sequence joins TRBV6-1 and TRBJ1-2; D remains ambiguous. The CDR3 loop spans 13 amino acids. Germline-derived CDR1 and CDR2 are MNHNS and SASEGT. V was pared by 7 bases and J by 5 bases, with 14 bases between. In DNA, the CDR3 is TGTGCCAGCAATGTACGGACTGATTATGGCTACACCCTC. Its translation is CASNVRTDYGYTL.

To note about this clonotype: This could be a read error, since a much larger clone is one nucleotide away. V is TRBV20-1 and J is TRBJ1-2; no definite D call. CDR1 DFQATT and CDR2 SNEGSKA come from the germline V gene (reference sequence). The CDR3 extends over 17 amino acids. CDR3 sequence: CSTRALSDRHSGYGYTF. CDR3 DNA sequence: TGCAGTACTAGAGCCCTATCGGACCGACACTCGGGCTATGGCTACACCTTC.

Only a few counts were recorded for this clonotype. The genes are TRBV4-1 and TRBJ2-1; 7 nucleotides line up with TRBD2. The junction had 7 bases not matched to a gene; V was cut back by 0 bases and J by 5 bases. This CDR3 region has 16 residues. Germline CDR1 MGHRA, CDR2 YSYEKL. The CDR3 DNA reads TGCGCCAGCAGCCAAGATGGGACTAACAACCACAATGAGCAGTTCTTC. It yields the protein CASSQDGTNNHNEQFF.

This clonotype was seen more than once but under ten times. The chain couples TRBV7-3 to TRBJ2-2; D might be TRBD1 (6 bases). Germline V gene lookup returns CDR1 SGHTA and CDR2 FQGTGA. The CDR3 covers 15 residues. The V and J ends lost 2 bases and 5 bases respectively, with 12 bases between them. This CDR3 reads CASSLDQGRTGELFF. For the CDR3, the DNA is TGTGCCAGCAGCTTAGATCAGGGGCGGACCGGGGAGCTGTTTTTT.

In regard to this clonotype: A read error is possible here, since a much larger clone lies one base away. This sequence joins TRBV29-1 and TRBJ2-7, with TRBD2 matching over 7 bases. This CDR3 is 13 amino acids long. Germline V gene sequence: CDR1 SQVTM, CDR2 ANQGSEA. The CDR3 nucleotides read TGCAGGGTAGATACTAGCGCCCGGGACCAGCAGTACTTC. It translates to CRVDTSARDQQYF.

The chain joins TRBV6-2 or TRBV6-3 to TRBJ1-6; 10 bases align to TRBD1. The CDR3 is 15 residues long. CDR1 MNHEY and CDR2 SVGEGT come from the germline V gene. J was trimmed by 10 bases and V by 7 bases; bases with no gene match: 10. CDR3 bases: TGTGCCAGCATTCACCCGGGACAGGGGAGGTCACCCCTCCACTTT. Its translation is CASIHPGQGRSPLHF.

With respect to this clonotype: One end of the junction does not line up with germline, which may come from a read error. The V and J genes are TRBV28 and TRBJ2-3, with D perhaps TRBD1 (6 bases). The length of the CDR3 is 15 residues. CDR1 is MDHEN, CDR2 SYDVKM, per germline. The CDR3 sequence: CASSSARGFTDTQYF. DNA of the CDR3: TGTGCCAGCAGTAGCGCGAGGGGGTTCACAGATACACAGTATTTT.

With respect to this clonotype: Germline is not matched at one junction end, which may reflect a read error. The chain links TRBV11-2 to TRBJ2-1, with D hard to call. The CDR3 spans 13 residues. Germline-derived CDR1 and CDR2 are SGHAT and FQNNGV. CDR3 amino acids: CACSFALNNEQFF. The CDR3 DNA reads TGTGCCTGCAGTTTCGCGCTCAACAATGAGCAGTTCTTC.

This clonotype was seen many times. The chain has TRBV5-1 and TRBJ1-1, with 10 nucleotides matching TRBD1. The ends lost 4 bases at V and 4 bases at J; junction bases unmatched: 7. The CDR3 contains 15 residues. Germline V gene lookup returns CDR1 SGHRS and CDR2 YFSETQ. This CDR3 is CASSQFGTGVTEAFF. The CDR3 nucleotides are TGCGCCAGCAGCCAGTTCGGGACAGGGGTCACTGAAGCTTTCTTT.

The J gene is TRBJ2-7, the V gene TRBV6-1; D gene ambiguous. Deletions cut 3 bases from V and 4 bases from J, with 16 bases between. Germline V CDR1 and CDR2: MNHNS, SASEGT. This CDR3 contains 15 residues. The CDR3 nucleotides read TGTGCCAGCAGTGAGCTTGCACTACTGGCTTACGAGCAGTACTTC. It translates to CASSELALLAYEQYF.

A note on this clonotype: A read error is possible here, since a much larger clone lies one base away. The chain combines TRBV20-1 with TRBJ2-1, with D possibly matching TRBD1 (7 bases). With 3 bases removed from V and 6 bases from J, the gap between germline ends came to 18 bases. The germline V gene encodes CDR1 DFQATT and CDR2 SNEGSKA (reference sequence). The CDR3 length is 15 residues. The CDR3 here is CSASRGDSSANEQFF. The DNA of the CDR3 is TGCAGTGCTAGCAGGGGGGACAGTTCCGCCAATGAGCAGTTCTTC.

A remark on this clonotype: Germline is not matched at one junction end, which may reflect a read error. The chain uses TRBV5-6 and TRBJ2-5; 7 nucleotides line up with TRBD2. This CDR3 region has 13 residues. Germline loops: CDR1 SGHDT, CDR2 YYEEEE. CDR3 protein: CTSSGTGWETQYF. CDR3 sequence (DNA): TGTACCAGCAGCGGGACGGGTTGGGAGACCCAGTACTTC.

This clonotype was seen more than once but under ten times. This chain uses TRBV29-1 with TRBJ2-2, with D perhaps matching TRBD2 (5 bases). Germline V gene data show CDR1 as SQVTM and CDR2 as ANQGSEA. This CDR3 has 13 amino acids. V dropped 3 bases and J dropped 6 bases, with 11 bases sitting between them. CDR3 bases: TGCAGCGTTGATCTTGCGGGTGCCGGGGAGCTGTTTTTT. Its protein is CSVDLAGAGELFF.

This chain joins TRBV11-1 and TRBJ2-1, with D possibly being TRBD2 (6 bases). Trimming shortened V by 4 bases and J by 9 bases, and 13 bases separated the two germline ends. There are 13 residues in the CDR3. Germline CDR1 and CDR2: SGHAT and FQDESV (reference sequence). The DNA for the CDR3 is TGTGCCAGCAGCTGGACTATGCAAATTGAGCAGTTCTTC. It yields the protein CASSWTMQIEQFF.

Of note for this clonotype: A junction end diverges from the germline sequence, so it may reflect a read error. CDR3 nucleotide sequence: TGTGCCAGCAGCACACCCGCATTGGTATCCAAAAACATTAAGTACTTC. This codes for CASSTPALVSKNIKYF. This chain joins TRBV6-6 and TRBJ2-4; D call uncertain. The CDR3 sequence is 16 residues long. The germline gives CDR1 MNHNY, CDR2 SVGAGI (reference sequence).

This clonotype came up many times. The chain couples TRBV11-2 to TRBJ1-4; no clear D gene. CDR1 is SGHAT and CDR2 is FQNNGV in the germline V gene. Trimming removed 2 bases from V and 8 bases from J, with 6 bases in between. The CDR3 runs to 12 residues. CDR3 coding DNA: TGTGCCAGCAGCTTACGGGCAGAAAAACTGTTTTTT. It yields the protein CASSLRAEKLFF.

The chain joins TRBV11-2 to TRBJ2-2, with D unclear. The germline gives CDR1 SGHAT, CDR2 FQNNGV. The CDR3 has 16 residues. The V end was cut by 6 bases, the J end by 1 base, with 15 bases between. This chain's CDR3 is CASSKIYKENTGELFF. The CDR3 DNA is TGTGCCAGCAGTAAAATATACAAAGAGAACACCGGGGAGCTGTTTTTT.